The 13 T cell receptor beta chains presented below share a single source sample, sequenced in a study of cytomegalovirus exposure and HLA in healthy donors. Primers for the PCR totalled 60 Vbeta and 13 Jbeta. The table came from immunoSEQ multiplex PCR; TCRdb's copy has only in-frame clones and leaves some out. Altogether 100,000 to 150,000 clones are present, roughly four fifths being singletons, with the ten largest covering more than 3.5%. Sequenced input: PBMCs. Receptors originate from a woman aged 35 to 49 in good health and CMV-seropositive.

J is TRBJ2-2 and V is TRBV5-1; D is perhaps TRBD2 (6 bases). Germline V lookup: CDR1 SGHRS, CDR2 YFSETQ. The CDR3 runs to 17 residues. V was clipped by 5 bases and J by 1 base, with 18 bases between them. In nucleotides, the CDR3 is TGCGCCAGCAGGAGTGTAGGGCTAGCGAAGAACACCGGGGAGCTGTTTTTT. It specifies CASRSVGLAKNTGELFF.

V usage is TRBV15 and J usage is TRBJ2-3; 13 bases match TRBD2. Germline V gene lookup returns CDR1 LNHNV and CDR2 YYDKDF (reference sequence). CDR3 length: 15 residues. V was pared by 6 bases and J by 5 bases, with 5 bases of the junction left unmatched. CDR3 DNA: TGTGCCACCAGAGGACTAGCGGGAGCGGGAGATACGCAGTATTTT. It codes for CATRGLAGAGDTQYF.

The CDR3 DNA is TGTGCCAGCAGCCGACTAGCGGGAGCCCTCAATGAGCAGTTCTTC. This encodes CASSRLAGALNEQFF. V gene TRBV7-9 combines with J gene TRBJ2-1; 12 positions match TRBD2. The CDR3 extends over 15 amino acids. CDR1 is SEHNR, CDR2 FQNEAQ, per germline (reference sequence). V was pared by 5 bases and J by 6 bases, with 5 bases of the junction left unmatched. The full variable domain, its missing parts supplied by reference TRBV7-9 and TRBJ2-1, is DTGVSQNPRHKITKRGQNVTFRCDPISEHNRLYWYRQTLGQGPEFLTYFQNEAQLEKSRLLSDRFSAERPKGSFSTLEIQRTEQGDSAMYLCASSRLAGALNEQFFGPGTRLTVL.

This rearrangement joins TRBV6-6 to TRBJ2-1; 9 bases line up with TRBD2. Per the germline V gene, CDR1 is MNHNY and CDR2 is SVGAGI (reference sequence). The CDR3 runs 16 residues. With V trimmed by 5 bases and J by 0 bases, 5 bases remained unmatched. CDR3 sequence: CASSNPGLASYNEQFF. The CDR3 nucleotides read TGTGCCAGCAGTAACCCGGGACTAGCCTCCTACAATGAGCAGTTCTTC.

In the case of this clone: Because the CDR3's place on the DNA is in doubt, the DNA is left out and the CDR3 is given as listed by TCRdb. CDR3 amino acids: CASSKVASGNPLNEQFF. This chain links TRBV21-1 with TRBJ2-1; TRBD2 is the table's D call and was not checked against the DNA. TRBV21-1 is a recognized pseudogene. The CDR3 is 17 amino acids in total, end residues counted.

The rearrangement joins TRBV11-2 to TRBJ1-3; 8 bases are shared with TRBD1. Germline CDR1 is SGHAT and CDR2 is FQNNGV. With V trimmed by 4 bases and J by 2 bases, 4 bases remained unmatched. The CDR3 extends over 15 amino acids. For the CDR3, the DNA is TGTGCCAGCAGCTCGCAGGGGGCGGCTGGAAACACCATATATTTT. This codes for CASSSQGAAGNTIYF.

The CDR3 region is CASSEGQGNQPQHF. The CDR3 nucleotides are TGTGCCAGCAGTGAGGGACAGGGGAACCAGCCCCAGCATTTT. The V gene is TRBV6-1, the J gene TRBJ1-5; 10 bases are a match to TRBD1. In germline, CDR1 is MNHNS, CDR2 SASEGT. The trim removed 3 bases at V and 7 bases at J, leaving 3 bases unmatched. The CDR3 is 14 residues long.

The chain employs TRBV7-2 and TRBJ2-7, with D hard to call. The ends were cut back, 2 bases at V and 7 bases at J, with 9 bases in the middle. The germline V gene encodes CDR1 SGHTA and CDR2 FQGNSA. The CDR3 runs 12 residues. The CDR3 protein is CASSLSLQEQYF. For the CDR3, the DNA is TGTGCCAGCAGCTTAAGTCTGCAGGAGCAGTACTTC.

This chain links TRBV30 with TRBJ1-2, with D unclear. The germline V gene encodes CDR1 GTSNPN and CDR2 SVGIG (reference sequence). V was pared by 1 base and J by 8 bases, with 8 bases between. There are 11 residues in the CDR3. The CDR3 loop reads CAWSGLGGYTF. The CDR3 DNA reads as TGTGCCTGGAGTGGACTCGGCGGCTACACCTTC. Full variable domain (missing parts from reference TRBV30 and TRBJ1-2): SQTIHQWPATLVQPVGSPLSLECTVEGTSNPNLYWYRQAAGRGLQLLFYSVGIGQISSEVPQNLSASRPQDRQFILSSKKLLLSDSGFYLCAWSGLGGYTFGSGTRLTVV.

This clone appeared a few times. V is TRBV27 and J is TRBJ2-7; D ambiguous. V lost 2 bases to trimming and J lost 3 bases, with 11 bases between them. Looked up from germline, CDR1 is MNHEY and CDR2 is SMNVEV (reference sequence). The CDR3 covers 14 residues. CDR3 residues: CASSLNQERYEQYF. The DNA of the CDR3 is TGTGCCAGCAGTTTAAATCAGGAACGCTACGAGCAGTACTTC.

The chain has TRBV15 and TRBJ1-3; 7 positions match TRBD1. Losses at the gene ends were 7 bases for V and 4 bases for J; bases not matched to a gene: 10. The germline V gene encodes CDR1 LNHNV and CDR2 YYDKDF (reference sequence). This CDR3 comprises 15 residues. The CDR3 region has the DNA TGTGCCACCACCCCGACAGGGTTCGGGGGAAACACCATATATTTT. Amino acid sequence: CATTPTGFGGNTIYF.

The chain carries TRBV28 and TRBJ2-3; 8 bases agree with TRBD1. The V segment lost 6 bases and the J segment 4 bases; nucleotides outside the gene matches: 12. The CDR3 sequence is 16 residues long. Germline CDR1 MDHEN, CDR2 SYDVKM. For the CDR3, the DNA is TGTGCCAGCAGCCTTCACGGACAGGGAGCCGCAGATACGCAGTATTTT. Its protein product is CASSLHGQGAADTQYF.

The chain has TRBV14 and TRBJ1-1; 9 nucleotides line up with TRBD1. CDR1 and CDR2 (germline): SGHDN, FVKESK. This CDR3 has 14 amino acids. V lost 4 bases and J lost 4; bases outside the gene matches: 4. The CDR3 nucleotides are TGTGCCAGCAGCCCGGACAGGGGTAGCACTGAAGCTTTCTTT. Protein product: CASSPDRGSTEAFF.